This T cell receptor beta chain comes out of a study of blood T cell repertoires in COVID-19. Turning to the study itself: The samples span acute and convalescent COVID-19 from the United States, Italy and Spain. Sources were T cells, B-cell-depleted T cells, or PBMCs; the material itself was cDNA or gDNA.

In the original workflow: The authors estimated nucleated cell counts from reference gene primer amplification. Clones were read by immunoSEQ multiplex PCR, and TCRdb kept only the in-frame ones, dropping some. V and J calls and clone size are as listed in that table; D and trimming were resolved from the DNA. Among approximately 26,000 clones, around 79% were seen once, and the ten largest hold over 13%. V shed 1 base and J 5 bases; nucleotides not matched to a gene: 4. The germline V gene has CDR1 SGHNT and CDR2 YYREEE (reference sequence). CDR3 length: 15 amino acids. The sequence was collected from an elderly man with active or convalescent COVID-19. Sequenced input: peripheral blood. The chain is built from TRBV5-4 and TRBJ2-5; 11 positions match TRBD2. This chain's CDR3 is CASSLNSGGAETQYF. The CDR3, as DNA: TGTGCCAGCAGCTTGAATAGCGGGGGGGCGGAGACCCAGTACTTC. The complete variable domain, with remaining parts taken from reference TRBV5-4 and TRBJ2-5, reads ETGVTQSPTHLIKTRGQQVTLRCSSQSGHNTVSWYQQALGQGPQFIFQYYREEENGRGNFPPRFSGLQFPNYSSELNVNALELDDSALYLCASSLNSGGAETQYFGPGTRLLVL.